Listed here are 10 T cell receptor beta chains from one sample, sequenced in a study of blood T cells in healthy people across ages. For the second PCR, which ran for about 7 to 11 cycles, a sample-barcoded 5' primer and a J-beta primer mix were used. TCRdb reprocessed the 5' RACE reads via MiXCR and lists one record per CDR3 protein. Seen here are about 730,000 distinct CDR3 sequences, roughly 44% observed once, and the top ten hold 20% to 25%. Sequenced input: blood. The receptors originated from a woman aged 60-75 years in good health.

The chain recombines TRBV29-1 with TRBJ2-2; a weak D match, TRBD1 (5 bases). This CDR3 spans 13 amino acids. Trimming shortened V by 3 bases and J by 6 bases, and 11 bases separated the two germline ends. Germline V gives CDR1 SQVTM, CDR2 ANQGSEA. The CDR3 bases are TGCAGCGTTGACTATCTGGGGCCCGGGGAGCTGTTTTTT. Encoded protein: CSVDYLGPGELFF.

The CDR3 nucleotides are TGCGCCAGCAGCCAAAGGGGGACTAGGTTTGAGCAGTTCTTC. This gives the protein CASSQRGTRFEQFF. The genes are TRBV4-1 and TRBJ2-1; TRBD2 aligns across 8 bases. The germline gives CDR1 MGHRA, CDR2 YSYEKL. The CDR3 spans 14 residues. V was clipped by 2 bases and J by 9 bases; unmatched bases: 6.

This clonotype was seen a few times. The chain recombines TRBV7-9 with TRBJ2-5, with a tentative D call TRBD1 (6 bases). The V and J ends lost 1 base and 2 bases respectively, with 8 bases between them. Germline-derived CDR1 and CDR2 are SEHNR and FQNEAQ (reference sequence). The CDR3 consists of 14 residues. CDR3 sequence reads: CASSLEGQQETQYF. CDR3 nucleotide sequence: TGTGCCAGCAGCTTAGAGGGACAACAAGAGACCCAGTACTTC.

The CDR3 spells CASRTGGSGGTQYF. DNA for the CDR3: TGTGCCAGCCGGACAGGGGGCTCGGGAGGGACGCAGTATTTT. The V and J genes are TRBV28 and TRBJ2-3; the match to TRBD1 covers 11 bases. The CDR3 totals 14 residues. V lost 8 bases and J lost 9; bases outside the gene matches: 10. Per the germline V gene, CDR1 is MDHEN and CDR2 is SYDVKM. The variable domain in full, with the rest retrieved from reference TRBV28 and TRBJ2-3, is DVKVTQSSRYLVKRTGEKVFLECVQDMDHENMFWYRQDPGLGLRLIYFSYDVKMKEKGDIPEGYSVSREKKERFSLILESASTNQTSMYLCASRTGGSGGTQYFGPGTRLTVL.

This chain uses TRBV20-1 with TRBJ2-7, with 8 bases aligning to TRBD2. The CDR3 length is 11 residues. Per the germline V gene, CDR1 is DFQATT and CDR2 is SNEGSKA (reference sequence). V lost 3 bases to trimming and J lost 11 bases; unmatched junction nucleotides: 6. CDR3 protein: CSARFQAGEYF. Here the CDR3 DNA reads TGCAGTGCTAGGTTTCAAGCGGGAGAGTACTTC.

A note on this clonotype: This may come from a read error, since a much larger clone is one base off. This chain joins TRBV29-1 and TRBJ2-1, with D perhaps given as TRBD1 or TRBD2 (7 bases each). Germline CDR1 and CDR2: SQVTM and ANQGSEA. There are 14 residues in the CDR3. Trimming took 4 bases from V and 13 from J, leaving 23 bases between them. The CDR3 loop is CSVAAGGAQDTQFF. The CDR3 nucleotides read TGCAGCGTTGCCGCAGGGGGGGCCCAGGATACCCAGTTCTTC.

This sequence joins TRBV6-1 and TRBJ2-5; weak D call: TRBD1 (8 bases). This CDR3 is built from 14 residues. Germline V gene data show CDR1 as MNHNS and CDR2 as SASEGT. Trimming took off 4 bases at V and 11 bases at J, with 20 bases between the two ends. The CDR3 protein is CASSGGRGLREQYF. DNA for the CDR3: TGTGCCAGCAGTGGGGGCAGGGGGCTGCGGGAGCAGTACTTC.

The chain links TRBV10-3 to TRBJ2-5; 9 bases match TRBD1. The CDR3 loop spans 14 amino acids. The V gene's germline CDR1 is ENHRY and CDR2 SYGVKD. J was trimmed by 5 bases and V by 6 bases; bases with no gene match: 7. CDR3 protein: CAISDRGLGETQYF. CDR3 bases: TGTGCCATCAGCGACAGGGGGTTGGGGGAGACCCAGTACTTC.

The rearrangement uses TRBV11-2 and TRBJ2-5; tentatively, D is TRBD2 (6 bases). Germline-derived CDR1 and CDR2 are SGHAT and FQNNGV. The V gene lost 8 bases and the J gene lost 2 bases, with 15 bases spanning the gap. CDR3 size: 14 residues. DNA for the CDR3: TGTGCCAGCCCCTCACGGAGGGGACAAGAGACCCAGTACTTC. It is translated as CASPSRRGQETQYF.

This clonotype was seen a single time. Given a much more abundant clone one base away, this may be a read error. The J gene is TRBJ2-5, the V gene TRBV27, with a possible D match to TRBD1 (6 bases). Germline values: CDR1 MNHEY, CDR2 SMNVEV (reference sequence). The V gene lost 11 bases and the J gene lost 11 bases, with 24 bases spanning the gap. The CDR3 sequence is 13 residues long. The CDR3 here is CACTSGHGLQQYF. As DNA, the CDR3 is TGTGCCTGCACCTCGGGACACGGACTCCAGCAGTACTTC.